The rows below give T cell receptor beta chains drawn from one sample of a study of T cell responses to AZD1222 COVID-19 vaccine. Sequenced by immunoSEQ multiplex PCR; TCRdb stores in-frame clones only, minus some. The sample includes 130,000 or so clones, about nine tenths of them seen just once. The sample here was peripheral blood, taken 28 days after the second AZD1222 dose. These receptors came from an adult who received the AZD1222 COVID-19 vaccine. Both conserved end residues are part of each CDR3. D genes are given only for firm matches. Not every row has a clone size; where given, it reads once, few, many or a size class.

>few|TRBV30|TRBJ1-3|NA
TGTGCCTGCGCCCTGCCGGGCTCTGGAAACACCATATATTTT
CACALPGSGNTIYF
>NA|TRBV6-5|TRBJ1-2|NA
TGTGCCAGCAGTCCACAGGGTGGCGTGAACTATGGCTACACCTTC
CASSPQGGVNYGYTF
>NA|TRBV11-3|TRBJ1-2|NA
TGTGCCAGCAGCTTAGCGGGGTATCCTTATGGCTACACCTTC
CASSLAGYPYGYTF
>NA|TRBV6-2/TRBV6-3|TRBJ1-1|TRBD1
TGTGCCAGCAGTTACTCGAGGGACAGACTATTAAACACTGAAGCTTTCTTT
CASSYSRDRLLNTEAFF
>NA|TRBV6-2/TRBV6-3|TRBJ1-1|NA
TGTGCCAGCAGTCAAGGCCGGGGAGCTTTCTTT
CASSQGRGAFF
>NA|TRBV2|TRBJ2-7|TRBD2
TGTGCCAGCAGCGGACTAGCGGTTGGCTACGAGCAGTACTTC
CASSGLAVGYEQYF
>NA|TRBV9|TRBJ2-7|NA
TGTGCCAGCAGCGCGGGTCGCTCCTACGAGCAGTACTTC
CASSAGRSYEQYF
>NA|TRBV27|TRBJ2-5|TRBD1
TGTGCCAGCAGTCCCACGGGACAGCCAACGGAGACCCAGTACTTC
CASSPTGQPTETQYF
>few|TRBV11-2|TRBJ1-2|NA
TGTGCCAGCAGACCTTCTCCGCTGACCGCAGGGGGCTACACCTTC
CASRPSPLTAGGYTF
>NA|TRBV7-9|TRBJ2-2|NA
TGTGCCAGCAGCTTAGGGACGGGCAACACCGGGGAGCTGTTTTTT
CASSLGTGNTGELFF
>NA|TRBV6-5|TRBJ1-5|NA
TGTGCCAGCAGTTACTCTGCGGGTAGCAATCAGCCCCAGCATTTT
CASSYSAGSNQPQHF
>NA|TRBV6-6|TRBJ1-2|NA
TGTGCCAGCAGTCAGGGTGGCTACACCTTC
CASSQGGYTF
>NA|TRBV6-1|TRBJ1-5|NA
TGTGCCAGCAGTGAAGCGTCCATCTATAGCAATCAGCCCCAGCATTTT
CASSEASIYSNQPQHF